This TCR beta chain was recorded in a study of blood T cell repertoires in COVID-19. This clone is a singleton in its sample. Generated by immunoSEQ multiplex PCR, the TCRdb table keeps only in-frame clones and is missing some. The sample includes roughly 59,000 clones, around 73% of them seen just once. V gave up 1 base and J gave up 3 bases, with 7 bases separating them. Germline V CDR1 and CDR2: LGHDT, YNNKEL (reference sequence). The CDR3 spans 13 residues. The J gene is TRBJ2-7, the V gene TRBV3-1 (or the pseudogene TRBV3-2); D might be TRBD1 (5 bases). The sample consisted of peripheral blood. The clonotype was recovered from a man older than 75 with acute or convalescent COVID-19. CDR3 region: CASSQGQGYEQYF. DNA of the CDR3: TGTGCCAGCAGCCAAGGTCAGGGCTACGAGCAGTACTTC.